The clone carrying this T cell receptor (beta chain) showed up many times. The CDR3 length is 12 residues. The germline CDR1 and CDR2 sequences are SQVTM and ANQGSEA. V lost 3 bases, J lost 9 bases, and 12 bases lay in between. TCRdb used MiXCR to reprocess the PCR reads, holding one entry per CDR3 protein. The data show 85,000 to 120,000 distinct CDR3 sequences, with about 32% seen just once and 9.7% held by the top ten. These data originate in a study of molecular identifiers for immune sequencing clone quantification. The chain joins TRBV29-1 to TRBJ2-1; no reliable D call. The receptor's source is a human donor in good health. Some libraries in this study had Jurkat cell RNA spiked in. Sequences were obtained from naive CD8+ T cells from blood, with Jurkat cell RNA spiked in. The subset here: FACS-sorted CD8+CD4-CCR7+CD45RA+ naive T cells. CDR3 region: CSVDYLRSEQFF. The CDR3 DNA sequence: TGCAGCGTTGACTACCTGCGGAGTGAGCAGTTCTTC.